The TCR beta chain under discussion was sequenced for a study of naive and memory T cell subsets. Notes on the study in general: The RNA method is potentially sensitive to activation and differentiation changes.

Whole-blood samples were 2.5 to 3 ml of peripheral blood from healthy adult volunteers. For this clonotype: The antigen remains undetermined.

Blood and skin TCR RNA was reverse transcribed with alpha and beta constant primers. TCRdb re-called the 5' RACE reads with MiXCR, one entry per CDR3 protein. The sample lists roughly 26,000 distinct CDR3 sequences, approximately 22% seen once, with about 1.7% in the top ten. The TCR was taken from a female donor in good health.

The CDR3 DNA reads TGCAGCGTTGCAACAGGGTCTCCTCAAGAGACCCAGTACTTC. It codes for CSVATGSPQETQYF. V gene TRBV29-1 combines with J gene TRBJ2-5; D is possibly TRBD1 (6 bases). The CDR3 totals 14 residues. Germline CDR1 SQVTM, CDR2 ANQGSEA. The germline V and J ends were trimmed by 4 bases and 2 bases, with 14 bases remaining between them.